The rows below give T cell receptor beta chains drawn from one sample of a study of blood T cell repertoires in COVID-19. The protocol was immunoSEQ multiplex PCR, while the TCRdb copy is restricted to in-frame clones and leaves out a portion. The profile shows approximately 480,000 clones, roughly 87% of them singletons. The source material was peripheral blood. The source of these receptors is a man younger than 35 with COVID-19, enrolled during active disease. Both conserved end residues are part of each CDR3. A D gene is named only where the DNA matches it firmly. Size is omitted from some rows. Given values are once, few, many or a class for expanded clones.

TRBD1 TRBJ2-1 NA TRBV10-3 TGTGCCATCAGTGAGTCTTTGGGACAGGGAACCTACAATGAGCAGTTCTTC CAISESLGQGTYNEQFF
NA TRBJ2-7 NA TRBV7-9 TGTGCCAGCAGCCCCACAGGCTACGAGCAGTACTTC CASSPTGYEQYF
TRBD1 TRBJ2-5 NA TRBV27 TGTGCCAGCGGATGGACAGGGGACAGGGCCCAGTACTTC CASGWTGDRAQYF
TRBD2 TRBJ2-1 NA TRBV9 TGTGCCAGCAGCGTCACTAGCGGGAGTTCTTACAATGAGCAGTTCTTC CASSVTSGSSYNEQFF
NA TRBJ1-3 NA TRBV7-8 TGTGCCAGCAGCTTAGACGGGGGGGCAGGCCTCTCTGGAAACACCATATATTTT CASSLDGGAGLSGNTIYF
NA TRBJ1-6 NA TRBV9 TGTGCCAGCAGCGTAGGAAGGGAGGGACCTTATAATTCACCCCTCCACTTT CASSVGREGPYNSPLHF
NA TRBJ2-5 NA TRBV20-1 TGCAGTGCTAGTGTTGGCGGAAGAGTAGTGGAGACCCAGTACTTC CSASVGGRVVETQYF
TRBD2 TRBJ2-7 NA TRBV19 TGTGCCAGTAGTATAGAATCGGGACTAGCCTACGAGCAGTACTTC CASSIESGLAYEQYF
NA TRBJ1-2 NA TRBV9 TGTGCCAGCAGCGTTGACAGACCGCCCTATGGCTACACCTTC CASSVDRPPYGYTF
NA TRBJ2-7 NA TRBV12-3/TRBV12-4 TGTGCCAGCAGTCTGGACAGCTACGAGCAGTACTTC CASSLDSYEQYF
NA TRBJ2-5 NA TRBV11-2 TGTGCCAGCAGCCTCTACCAAGAGACCCAGTACTTC CASSLYQETQYF
NA TRBJ1-1 NA TRBV28 TGTGCCAGCAGTTTATTAGGTGCCAGGGGAAACACTGAAGCTTTCTTT CASSLLGARGNTEAFF
TRBD1 TRBJ2-7 NA TRBV11-2 TGTGCCAGCAGCTTACCAATGACAGGGCGGAACCGCGCGTCCTACGAGCAGTACTTC CASSLPMTGRNRASYEQYF
TRBD2 TRBJ2-5 NA TRBV19 TGTGCCAGTAGTATATTCGCGGGAGAAGAGACCCAGTACTTC CASSIFAGEETQYF
NA TRBJ1-6 NA TRBV9 TGTGCCAGCAGCGTATTTTTGGGCTCACCCCTCCACTTT CASSVFLGSPLHF
TRBD2 TRBJ2-1 NA TRBV19 TGTGCCAGTAGTACCGGACTAGCAGGGAATGAGCAGTTCTTC CASSTGLAGNEQFF
NA TRBJ1-5 NA TRBV10-2 TGCGCCAGCCAGGGATCGGTCGGCAATCAGCCCCAGCATTTT CASQGSVGNQPQHF
TRBD1 TRBJ1-1 NA TRBV5-6 TGTGCCAGCAGCCCCCAGGGACAGGGTTATAACACTGAAGCTTTCTTT CASSPQGQGYNTEAFF
NA TRBJ2-5 few TRBV5-1 TGCGCCAGCAGACCGGGGAGAGGAGAGACCCAGTACTTC CASRPGRGETQYF
NA TRBJ1-2 NA TRBV4-1 TGCGCCAGCAGCCAGAGTCGGACAGATGGCTACACCTTC CASSQSRTDGYTF
TRBD1 TRBJ1-2 NA TRBV19 TGTGCCAGTAGCCCGGACAGGGGGGCCTTCGGCTACACCTTC CASSPDRGAFGYTF
TRBD1 TRBJ1-1 NA TRBV27 TGTGCCAGCAGGCCGGGACAGGGGTATGTCTCTGAAGCTTTCTTT CASRPGQGYVSEAFF
NA TRBJ1-1 few TRBV19 TGTGCCAGTAGTATTCCGGGAGTGAACACTGAAGCTTTCTTT CASSIPGVNTEAFF
TRBD1 TRBJ2-1 NA TRBV6-5 TGTGCCAGCAGTAGCCCCGACAGGGGGCGACATGAGCAGTTCTTC CASSSPDRGRHEQFF
NA TRBJ2-1 NA TRBV25-1 TGTGCCAGCAGACGATTAGCGGAAAGCTCCTACAATGAGCAGTTCTTC CASRRLAESSYNEQFF
NA TRBJ2-1 few TRBV10-2 TGCGCCAGCACCGTGGACGGGAGAGAGTCCTACAATGAGCAGTTCTTC CASTVDGRESYNEQFF
NA TRBJ2-2 NA TRBV11-2 TGTGCCAGCAGCTTAGAGGCCTTATACGGGGAGCTGTTTTTT CASSLEALYGELFF
NA TRBJ1-3 NA TRBV7-9 TGTGCCAGCAGCCGGACAGACTTAGGAAACACCATATATTTT CASSRTDLGNTIYF
NA TRBJ1-1 NA TRBV30 TGTGCCTGGAGTACGGGCAGGGGCACTGAAGCTTTCTTT CAWSTGRGTEAFF
TRBD1 TRBJ1-3 NA TRBV6-6 TGTGCCAGCAGTCCAGGACAGGGGTTGGCTGGAAACACCATATATTTT CASSPGQGLAGNTIYF